These 18 T cell receptor beta chains were sequenced from one sample in a study of Tregs in tolerant kidney transplant recipients. The protocol was immunoSEQ multiplex PCR, while the TCRdb copy is restricted to in-frame clones and leaves out a portion. The table records about 77,000 clones, 95% to 98% of them present only once. This specimen consisted of CD4+ T cells from blood, obtained before the transplant. The receptors shown here come from a human donor who received a combined kidney and bone marrow transplant.

This chain uses TRBV9 with TRBJ1-1, with 9 positions matching TRBD1. The junction had 4 bases not matched to a gene; V was cut back by 4 bases and J by 0 bases. Germline CDR1 reads SGDLS; CDR2 reads YYNGEE. The CDR3 runs 15 residues. The CDR3 is CASSSGDRVNTEAFF. The CDR3 DNA reads as TGTGCCAGCAGCTCCGGGGACAGGGTGAACACTGAAGCTTTCTTT.

The gene calls are TRBV27 and TRBJ1-2; 7 bases are shared with TRBD1. V shed 4 bases and J 5 bases; nucleotides not matched to a gene: 7. The germline gives CDR1 MNHEY, CDR2 SMNVEV (reference sequence). This CDR3 is 14 amino acids long. The CDR3 reads CASSSTGTYYGYTF. The CDR3 DNA reads as TGTGCCAGCAGTTCGACAGGGACTTATTATGGCTACACCTTC.

The genes are TRBV4-2 and TRBJ1-5, with 8 bases fitting TRBD1. The germline gives CDR1 LGHNA, CDR2 YNFKEQ. The CDR3 sequence is 16 residues long. Trimming at V came to 3 bases and at J to 5 bases, leaving 9 bases not matched to a gene. This chain's CDR3 is CASSHHQGTGDQPQHF. The CDR3 DNA reads TGTGCCAGCAGCCATCATCAAGGGACAGGCGATCAGCCCCAGCATTTT.

This chain joins TRBV5-5 and TRBJ2-2; 9 positions agree with TRBD2. Germline loops: CDR1 SGHKS, CDR2 YYEKEE (reference sequence). V lost 2 bases to trimming and J lost 5 bases; unmatched junction nucleotides: 7. The CDR3 extends over 16 amino acids. DNA for the CDR3: TGTGCCAGCAGCTTCTATGGCGGGAGGGGGACCGGGGAGCTGTTTTTT. Translation gives CASSFYGGRGTGELFF.

V is TRBV4-2 and J is TRBJ2-5, with 8 bases identical to TRBD2. The V gene's germline CDR1 is LGHNA and CDR2 YNFKEQ. CDR3 length: 14 amino acids. The ends lost 1 base at V and 4 bases at J; junction bases unmatched: 2. The CDR3 is CASSQALAGETQYF. CDR3 DNA: TGTGCCAGCAGCCAAGCCCTAGCGGGAGAGACCCAGTACTTC.

The CDR3 protein is CASSHHGSGELFF. DNA of the CDR3: TGCGCCAGCAGTCATCACGGGTCCGGGGAGCTGTTTTTT. V usage is TRBV4-3 and J usage is TRBJ2-2; D uncertain. This CDR3 is built from 13 residues. V was clipped by 6 bases and J by 6 bases, with 11 bases between them. Per germline, CDR1 LGHNA and CDR2 YSLEER.

The CDR3 protein is CASSILGYGDEQFF. In nucleotides, the CDR3 is TGTGCCAGTAGTATTTTAGGTTACGGAGATGAGCAGTTCTTC. The chain carries TRBV19 and TRBJ2-1, with D uncertain. The CDR3 consists of 14 residues. The V end lost 3 bases, the J end lost 8 bases, and 14 bases lay between the germline ends. Germline assignment: CDR1 LNHDA and CDR2 SQIVND (reference sequence).

The chain has TRBV6-5 and TRBJ2-7, with 11 positions matching TRBD1. V gave up 6 bases and J gave up 6 bases; unmatched junction bases: 10. Looked up from germline, CDR1 is MNHEY and CDR2 is SVGAGI. The CDR3 contains 15 residues. The CDR3 sequence is CASSTTRTGGFEQYF. CDR3 DNA sequence: TGTGCCAGCAGCACAACTAGGACAGGGGGCTTCGAGCAGTACTTC.

The J gene is TRBJ1-2, the V gene TRBV19; 8 nucleotides line up with TRBD1. The V gene's germline CDR1 is LNHDA and CDR2 SQIVND (reference sequence). This CDR3 is 13 amino acids long. J lost 8 bases, V lost 7 bases, and 9 bases had no gene match. The CDR3 sequence is CASNYAGGFGYTF. The CDR3 DNA follows: TGTGCCAGTAATTATGCAGGGGGCTTCGGCTACACCTTC.

CDR3: CASSEGAASSYNEQFF. The DNA for the CDR3 is TGTGCCAGCAGCGAGGGGGCGGCTAGCTCCTACAATGAGCAGTTCTTC. The J gene is TRBJ2-1, the V gene TRBV27, with 7 bases fitting TRBD1. Germline V lookup: CDR1 MNHEY, CDR2 SMNVEV (reference sequence). J gave up 0 bases and V 6 bases, and 8 bases lay outside the gene matches. The CDR3 is 16 amino acids.

The sample holds one count of this clone. The chain uses TRBV28 and TRBJ1-2, with D perhaps TRBD1 (5 bases). V shed 2 bases and J shed 6 bases, with 10 bases lying between them. Germline loops: CDR1 MDHEN, CDR2 SYDVKM. The CDR3 spans 13 residues. CDR3 sequence reads: CASSLGQGNGYTF. CDR3 DNA: TGTGCCAGCAGTTTAGGGCAGGGAAATGGCTACACCTTC.

The J gene is TRBJ1-1, the V gene TRBV28; TRBD1 agrees at 8 bases. V was clipped by 7 bases and J by 3 bases; unmatched bases: 10. The CDR3 length is 15 residues. In germline, CDR1 is MDHEN, CDR2 SYDVKM. The CDR3 region is CASTLIPTGDTEAFF. CDR3 DNA sequence: TGTGCCAGCACCTTAATACCGACAGGGGACACTGAAGCTTTCTTT.

The chain couples TRBV5-1 to TRBJ1-1, with D tentatively TRBD1 (6 bases). Trimming cost V 1 base and J 1 base, with 11 bases left between them. The CDR3 covers 15 residues. Germline V gene lookup returns CDR1 SGHRS and CDR2 YFSETQ. The CDR3 region is CASSLRLGANTEAFF. The CDR3 coding sequence is TGCGCCAGCAGCTTGAGGCTGGGGGCGAACACTGAAGCTTTCTTT.

The rearrangement links TRBV11-3 to TRBJ2-3; 13 bases agree with TRBD2. This CDR3 has 14 residues. With 8 bases clipped from V and 4 bases from J, the junction kept 3 bases outside the gene matches. Germline V CDR1 and CDR2: SGHNT, YENEEA. The CDR3, as DNA: TGTGCCAGCCGACTAGCGGGAGGATCAGATACGCAGTATTTT. The encoded protein is CASRLAGGSDTQYF.

This chain links TRBV30 with TRBJ1-2; TRBD1 might be the D (6 bases). The ends were cut back, 0 bases at V and 4 bases at J, with 24 bases in the middle. The CDR3 sequence is 18 residues long. Per the germline V gene, CDR1 is GTSNPN and CDR2 is SVGIG (reference sequence). The CDR3 bases are TGTGCCTGGAGTGTACGGAGTCGGGGACACATATTGGGCTATGGCTACACCTTC. It is translated as CAWSVRSRGHILGYGYTF.

This rearrangement joins TRBV27 to TRBJ2-7, with 8 nucleotides matching TRBD1. Unmatched junction bases numbered 6, after V lost 6 bases and J lost 2 bases. CDR1 is MNHEY and CDR2 is SMNVEV in the germline V gene (reference sequence). The CDR3 is made up of 14 amino acids. Here the CDR3 reads CASSRTGLPYEQYF. CDR3 coding DNA: TGTGCCAGCAGCCGGACAGGGTTGCCCTACGAGCAGTACTTC.

CDR3 region: CASSSLAGYTEAFF. The CDR3 DNA follows: TGTGCCAGCAGCTCCCTGGCGGGGTACACTGAAGCTTTCTTT. The V gene is TRBV7-9, the J gene TRBJ1-1; D uncertain. The CDR3 consists of 14 residues. V lost 4 bases and J 3 bases, leaving 12 bases between the germline ends. Germline lookup yields CDR1 SEHNR and CDR2 FQNEAQ (reference sequence).

The rearrangement joins TRBV14 to TRBJ2-1; 15 positions match TRBD2. There are 20 residues in the CDR3. V dropped 1 base and J dropped 4; count of bases not matched to a gene: 11. The V gene's germline CDR1 is SGHDN and CDR2 FVKESK. CDR3 bases: TGTGCCAGCAGCCAAGTTTTGGGACTAGCGGGAGGAACGCCGTACAATGAGCAGTTCTTC. Protein product: CASSQVLGLAGGTPYNEQFF.